This T cell receptor beta chain is from a study of T cell changes during pregnancy in multiple sclerosis. The CDR3 is 15 residues long. Trimming took off 4 bases at V and 6 bases at J, with 18 bases between the two ends. Germline V CDR1 and CDR2: MNHEY, SVGAGI. Assay used: immunoSEQ multiplex PCR; TCRdb lists only in-frame clones, some missing. The sample lists almost 50,000 clones, 92% occurring once. The rearrangement joins TRBV6-5 to TRBJ1-1, with unresolved D. The material sequenced was CD4+ T cells from peripheral blood mononuclear cells, taken in the second trimester of pregnancy. This TCR was sampled from a female donor in good health, enrolled as a control in a pregnancy study. The CDR3 is CASSSFSGRKPEAFF. The CDR3 region has the DNA TGTGCCAGCAGTTCCTTTAGTGGGCGAAAACCTGAAGCTTTCTTT.